The clone carrying this T cell receptor (beta chain) was observed at least ten times. Its antigen is still unknown. These data originate in a study of T cells in Graves' hyperthyroidism and ophthalmopathy. Findings and limits, study-wide: Researchers found most expanded thyroid clonotypes above 0.001 in blood as well. Stable hyperthyroidism was separated from ophthalmopathy by a model based on 13 V-J features.

Amplified regions were TCR beta CDR3 sequences from RNA transcripts. HTBI primers were the set used in a first-round RT-PCR of the TCR CDR3. One entry per CDR3 protein, called by TCRdb with MiXCR from the multiplex PCR reads. The sample shows about 420,000 distinct CDR3 sequences, roughly an eighth of them seen only once. Germline trimming cut 6 bases from V and 6 bases from J; bases unmatched to any gene: 10. The CDR3 has 14 residues. The germline gives CDR1 DFQATT, CDR2 SNEGSKA (reference sequence). The rearrangement uses TRBV20-1 and TRBJ2-3; 9 positions match TRBD2. Material: blood. The sequence was collected from a woman between 18 and 29 years old with Graves' hyperthyroidism. CDR3 amino acids: CSAALVAGADTQYF. The DNA of the CDR3 is TGCAGTGCGGCCTTGGTAGCGGGAGCGGATACGCAGTATTTT.